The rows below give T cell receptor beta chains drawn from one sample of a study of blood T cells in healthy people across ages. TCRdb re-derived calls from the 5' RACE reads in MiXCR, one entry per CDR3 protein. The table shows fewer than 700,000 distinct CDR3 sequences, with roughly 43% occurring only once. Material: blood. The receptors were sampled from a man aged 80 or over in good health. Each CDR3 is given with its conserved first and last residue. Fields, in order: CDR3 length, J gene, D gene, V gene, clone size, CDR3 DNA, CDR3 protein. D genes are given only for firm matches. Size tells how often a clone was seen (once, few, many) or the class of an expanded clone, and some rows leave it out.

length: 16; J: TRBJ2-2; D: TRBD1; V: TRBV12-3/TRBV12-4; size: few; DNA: TGTGCCAGCAGTCCTGGACAGGGATTAAACACCGGGGAGCTGTTTTTT; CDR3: CASSPGQGLNTGELFF
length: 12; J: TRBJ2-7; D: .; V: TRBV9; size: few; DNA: TGTGCCAGCAGCGTGGGTGAGGGCGAGCAGTACTTC; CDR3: CASSVGEGEQYF
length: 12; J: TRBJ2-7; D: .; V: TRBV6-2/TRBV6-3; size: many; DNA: TGTGCCAGCAGTGAACAGGGTTACGAGCAGTACTTC; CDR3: CASSEQGYEQYF
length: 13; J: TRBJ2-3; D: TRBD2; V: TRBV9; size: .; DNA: TGTGCCAGCAGCGCAGTGGCTAGCGGGGGGCAGTATTTT; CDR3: CASSAVASGGQYF
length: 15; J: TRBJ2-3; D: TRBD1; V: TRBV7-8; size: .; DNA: TGTACCAGCAGCCCACCGACAGGGCTTGGAGATACGCAGTATTTT; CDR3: CTSSPPTGLGDTQYF
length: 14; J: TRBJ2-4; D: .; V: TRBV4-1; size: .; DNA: TGCGCCAGCAGCCAAGGGACAGCCAAAAACATTCAGTACTTC; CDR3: CASSQGTAKNIQYF
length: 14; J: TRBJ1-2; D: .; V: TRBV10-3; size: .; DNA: TGTGCCGCCCGAATCAGTCAGTCCAACTATGGCTACACCTTC; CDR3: CAARISQSNYGYTF
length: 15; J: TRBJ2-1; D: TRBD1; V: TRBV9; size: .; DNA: TGTGCCAGCAGCGTAGACAGGGGGTTCCAAGAGACCCAGTTCTTC; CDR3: CASSVDRGFQETQFF
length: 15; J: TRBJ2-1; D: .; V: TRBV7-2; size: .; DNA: TGTGCCAGCAGCCGGGACTCGGAGCCGAACAATGAGCAGTTCTTC; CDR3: CASSRDSEPNNEQFF
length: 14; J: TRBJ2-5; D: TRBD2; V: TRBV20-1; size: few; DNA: TGCAGTGCCTACGGACTAGCGGAACAAGAGACCCAGTACTTC; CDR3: CSAYGLAEQETQYF
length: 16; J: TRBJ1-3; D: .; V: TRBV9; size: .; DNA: TGTGCCAGCAGCCCCCGACCCTTTTTCTCTGGAAACACCATATATTTT; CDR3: CASSPRPFFSGNTIYF
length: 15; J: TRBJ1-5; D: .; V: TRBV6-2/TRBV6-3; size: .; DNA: TGTGCCAGCAGCCGACCGGGGGCGCGCAATCAGCCCCAGCATTTT; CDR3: CASSRPGARNQPQHF
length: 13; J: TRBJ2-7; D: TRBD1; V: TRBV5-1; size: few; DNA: TGCGCCAGCAGCTCCGGGACAGAAACCGAGCAGTACTTC; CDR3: CASSSGTETEQYF
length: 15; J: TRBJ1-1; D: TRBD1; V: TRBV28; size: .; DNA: TGTGCCAGCAGTCTGGGGGGACAGGGTGGAACTGAAGCTTTCTTT; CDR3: CASSLGGQGGTEAFF
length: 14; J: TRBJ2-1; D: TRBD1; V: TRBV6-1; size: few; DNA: TGTGCCAGCAGGGACAGGGGGCCGTTGGGTGAGCAGTTCTTC; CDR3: CASRDRGPLGEQFF